These 5 T cell receptor beta chains originate from one sample sequenced in a study of shared clonotypes between healthy human individuals. Using immunoSEQ multiplex PCR, the repertoire was profiled, and TCRdb retains in-frame clones only, with some absent. The sample has approximately 640,000 clones, about two thirds seen once. Sequencing was carried out using memory CD4+ T cells sorted from blood. Subset noted: CD45RA-negative fraction. These TCRs come from a woman in her 30s in good health.

Here the CDR3 reads CASSSPRTGNHEKLFF. The CDR3 DNA reads as TGTGCCAGCAGTTCCCCTAGGACAGGGAATCATGAAAAACTGTTTTTT. J is TRBJ1-4 and V is TRBV27; TRBD1 matches at 8 bases. Losses at the gene ends were 4 bases for V and 6 bases for J; bases not matched to a gene: 10. The germline V gene encodes CDR1 MNHEY and CDR2 SMNVEV (reference sequence). The CDR3 length is 16 residues.

The sample holds one count of this clone. This same CDR3 is encoded by further DNA sequences in the sample. This chain joins TRBV28 and TRBJ1-1, with 10 bases identical to TRBD1. Looked up from germline, CDR1 is MDHEN and CDR2 is SYDVKM. This CDR3 has 15 amino acids. Trimming took 7 bases from V and 2 from J; bases not matched to a gene: 7. The CDR3 DNA is TGTGCCAGCACTAGACAGGGGGCCGGTAACACTGAAGCTTTCTTT. Translated: CASTRQGAGNTEAFF.

The sample holds many counts of this clone. The J gene is TRBJ2-4, the V gene TRBV2; the D gene is possibly TRBD1 (5 bases). This CDR3 is built from 15 residues. The germline gives CDR1 SNHLY, CDR2 FYNNEI. Trimming removed 8 bases at V and 0 bases at J, with 14 bases between. CDR3 nucleotide sequence: TGTGCCAGCTTATCCCCAGGGCTAGCCAAAAACATTCAGTACTTC. It encodes CASLSPGLAKNIQYF.

The J gene is TRBJ2-7, the V gene TRBV5-1; weak D call: TRBD1 (6 bases). The CDR3 length is 15 residues. Germline V gene sequence: CDR1 SGHRS, CDR2 YFSETQ. V was trimmed by 4 bases and J by 3 bases, leaving 17 bases between them. The CDR3, as DNA: TGCGCCAGCAGCATAGGGGGATCTAAAAACTACGAGCAGTACTTC. The encoded protein is CASSIGGSKNYEQYF.

V and J are TRBV11-3 and TRBJ2-3; maybe TRBD2 (6 bases). This CDR3 comprises 15 residues. Trimming took 1 base from V and 3 from J, leaving 11 bases between them. Germline CDR1 SGHNT, CDR2 YENEEA. CDR3 amino acids: CASSLAAGSTDTQYF. CDR3 DNA: TGTGCCAGCAGCTTAGCGGCGGGAAGTACAGATACGCAGTATTTT.